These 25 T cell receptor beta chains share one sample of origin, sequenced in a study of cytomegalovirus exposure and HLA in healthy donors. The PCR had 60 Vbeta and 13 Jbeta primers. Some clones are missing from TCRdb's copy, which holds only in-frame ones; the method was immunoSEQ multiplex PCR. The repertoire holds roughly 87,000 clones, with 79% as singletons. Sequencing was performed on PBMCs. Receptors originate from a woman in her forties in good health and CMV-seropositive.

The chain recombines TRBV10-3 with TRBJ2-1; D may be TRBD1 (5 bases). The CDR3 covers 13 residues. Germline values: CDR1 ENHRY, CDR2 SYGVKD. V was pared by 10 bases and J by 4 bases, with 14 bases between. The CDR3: CATADTSYNEQFF. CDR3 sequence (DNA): TGTGCCACCGCGGACACGTCGTACAATGAGCAGTTCTTC.

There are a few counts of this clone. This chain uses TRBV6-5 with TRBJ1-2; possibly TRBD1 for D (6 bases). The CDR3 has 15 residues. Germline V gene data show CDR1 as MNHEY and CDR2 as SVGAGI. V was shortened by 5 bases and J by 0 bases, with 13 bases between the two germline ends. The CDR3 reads CASSTTYRANYGYTF. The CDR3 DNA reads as TGTGCCAGCAGTACCACCTACAGGGCTAACTATGGCTACACCTTC.

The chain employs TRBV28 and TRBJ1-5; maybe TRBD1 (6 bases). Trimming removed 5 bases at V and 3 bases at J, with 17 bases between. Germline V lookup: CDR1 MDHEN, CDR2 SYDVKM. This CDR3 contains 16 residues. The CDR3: CASSSWGQEANQPQHF. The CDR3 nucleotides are TGTGCCAGCAGTAGCTGGGGGCAGGAAGCCAATCAGCCCCAGCATTTT.

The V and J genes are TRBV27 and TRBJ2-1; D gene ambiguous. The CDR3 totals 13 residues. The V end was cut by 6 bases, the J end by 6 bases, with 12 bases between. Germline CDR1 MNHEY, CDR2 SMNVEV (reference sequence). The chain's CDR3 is CASSPIGGNEQFF. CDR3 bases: TGTGCCAGCAGCCCTATAGGCGGCAATGAGCAGTTCTTC.

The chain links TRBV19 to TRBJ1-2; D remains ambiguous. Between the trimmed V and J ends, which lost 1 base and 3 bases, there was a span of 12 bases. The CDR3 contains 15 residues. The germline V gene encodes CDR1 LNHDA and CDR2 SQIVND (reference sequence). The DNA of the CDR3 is TGTGCCAGTAGTATAGTTTCGGGGATTGACTATGGCTACACCTTC. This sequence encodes CASSIVSGIDYGYTF.

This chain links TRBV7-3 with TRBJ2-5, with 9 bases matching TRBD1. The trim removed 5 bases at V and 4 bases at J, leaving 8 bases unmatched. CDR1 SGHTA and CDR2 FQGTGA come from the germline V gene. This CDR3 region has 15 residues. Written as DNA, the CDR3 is TGTGCCAGCAGCCCGACTGGGACAGGGAGAGAGACCCAGTACTTC. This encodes CASSPTGTGRETQYF.

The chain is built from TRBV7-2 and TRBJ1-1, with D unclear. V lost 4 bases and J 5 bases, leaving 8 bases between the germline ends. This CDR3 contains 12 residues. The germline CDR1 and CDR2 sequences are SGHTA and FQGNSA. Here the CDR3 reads CASSYEFTEAFF. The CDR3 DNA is TGTGCCAGCAGCTATGAGTTTACTGAAGCTTTCTTT.

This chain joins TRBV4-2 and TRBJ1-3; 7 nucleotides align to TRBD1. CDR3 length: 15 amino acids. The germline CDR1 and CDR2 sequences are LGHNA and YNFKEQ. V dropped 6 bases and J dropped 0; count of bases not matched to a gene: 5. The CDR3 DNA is TGTGCCAGCAGGGAGACAGGGTCCTCTGGAAACACCATATATTTT. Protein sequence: CASRETGSSGNTIYF.

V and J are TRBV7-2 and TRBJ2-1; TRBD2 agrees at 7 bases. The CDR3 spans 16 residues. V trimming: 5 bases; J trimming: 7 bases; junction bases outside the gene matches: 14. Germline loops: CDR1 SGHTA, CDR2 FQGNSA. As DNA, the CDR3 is TGTGCCAGCAGCAAAGAGGCTGGGACTATGAAAAATGAGCAGTTCTTC. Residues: CASSKEAGTMKNEQFF.

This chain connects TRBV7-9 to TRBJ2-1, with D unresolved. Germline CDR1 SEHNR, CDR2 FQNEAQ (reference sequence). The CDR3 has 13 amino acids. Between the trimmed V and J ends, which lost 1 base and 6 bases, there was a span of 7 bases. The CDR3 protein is CASSLGLSNEQFF. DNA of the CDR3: TGTGCCAGCAGCTTAGGTTTGAGCAATGAGCAGTTCTTC.

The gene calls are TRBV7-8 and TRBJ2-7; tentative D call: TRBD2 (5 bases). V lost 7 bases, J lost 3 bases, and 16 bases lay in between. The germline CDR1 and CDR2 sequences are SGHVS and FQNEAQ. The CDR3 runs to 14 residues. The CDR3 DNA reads TGTGCCAGCACCTCAAACGGGATTCTCTACGAGCAGTACTTC. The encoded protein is CASTSNGILYEQYF.

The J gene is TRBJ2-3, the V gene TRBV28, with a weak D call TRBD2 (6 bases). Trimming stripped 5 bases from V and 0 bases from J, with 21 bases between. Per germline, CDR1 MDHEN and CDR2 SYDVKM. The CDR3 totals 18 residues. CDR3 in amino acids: CASSAVTGDFTSTDTQYF. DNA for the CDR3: TGTGCCAGCAGTGCCGTGACGGGAGACTTCACTAGCACAGATACGCAGTATTTT. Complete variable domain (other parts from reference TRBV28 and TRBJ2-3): DVKVTQSSRYLVKRTGEKVFLECVQDMDHENMFWYRQDPGLGLRLIYFSYDVKMKEKGDIPEGYSVSREKKERFSLILESASTNQTSMYLCASSAVTGDFTSTDTQYFGPGTRLTVL.

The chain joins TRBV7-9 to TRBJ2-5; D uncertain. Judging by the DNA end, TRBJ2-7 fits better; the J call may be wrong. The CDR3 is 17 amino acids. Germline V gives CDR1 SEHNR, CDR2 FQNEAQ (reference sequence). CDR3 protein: CASSLGHVTQRLYEQYF. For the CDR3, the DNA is TGTGCCAGCAGCTTAGGTCATGTGACCCAAAGACTTTACGAGCAGTACTTC.

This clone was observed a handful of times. CDR3 loop: CASSHVPGTLSGANVLTF. For the CDR3, the DNA is TGTGCCAGCAGCCACGTCCCGGGAACCCTCTCTGGGGCCAACGTCCTGACTTTC. The chain uses TRBV5-8 and TRBJ2-6; D is perhaps TRBD2 (5 bases). CDR1 and CDR2 from the germline V gene are SGHTS and YDEGEE. V gave up 4 bases and J gave up 0 bases, with 17 bases separating them. The CDR3 loop spans 18 amino acids.

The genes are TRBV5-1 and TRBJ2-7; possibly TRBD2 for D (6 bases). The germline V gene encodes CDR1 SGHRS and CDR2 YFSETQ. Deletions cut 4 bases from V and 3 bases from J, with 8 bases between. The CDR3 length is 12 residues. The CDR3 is CASSGGNYEQYF. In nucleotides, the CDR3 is TGCGCCAGCAGCGGGGGGAACTACGAGCAGTACTTC.

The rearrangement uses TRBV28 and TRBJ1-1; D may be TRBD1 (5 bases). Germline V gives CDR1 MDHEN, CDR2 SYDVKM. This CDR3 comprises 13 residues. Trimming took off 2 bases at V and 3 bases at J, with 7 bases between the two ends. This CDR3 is CASSLIRDTEAFF. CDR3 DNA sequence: TGTGCCAGCAGTTTAATCAGGGACACTGAAGCTTTCTTT.

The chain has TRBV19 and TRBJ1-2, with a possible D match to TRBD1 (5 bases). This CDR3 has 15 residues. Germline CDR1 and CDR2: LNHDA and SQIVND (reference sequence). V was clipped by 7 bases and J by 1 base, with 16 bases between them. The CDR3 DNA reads TGTGCCAGTACCTCTCCGGGACTTTATAACTATGGCTACACCTTC. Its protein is CASTSPGLYNYGYTF.

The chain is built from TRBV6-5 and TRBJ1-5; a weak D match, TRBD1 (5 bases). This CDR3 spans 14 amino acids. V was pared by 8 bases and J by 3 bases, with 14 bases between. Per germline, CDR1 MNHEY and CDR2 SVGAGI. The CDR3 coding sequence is TGTGCCAGCCGGGGGTTTGGTTCCAATCAGCCCCAGCATTTT. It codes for CASRGFGSNQPQHF.

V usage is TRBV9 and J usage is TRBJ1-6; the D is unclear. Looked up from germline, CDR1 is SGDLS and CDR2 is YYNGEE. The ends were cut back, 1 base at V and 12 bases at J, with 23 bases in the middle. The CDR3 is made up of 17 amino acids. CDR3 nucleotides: TGTGCCAGCAGCGTAAAGCAGGCACCTTACCCGGAGGGACCCCTCCACTTT. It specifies CASSVKQAPYPEGPLHF.

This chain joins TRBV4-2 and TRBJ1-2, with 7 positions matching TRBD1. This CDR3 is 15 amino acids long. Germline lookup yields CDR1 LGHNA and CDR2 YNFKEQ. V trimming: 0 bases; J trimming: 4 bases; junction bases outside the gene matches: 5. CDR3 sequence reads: CASSQERGDSYGYTF. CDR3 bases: TGTGCCAGCAGCCAAGAGAGGGGGGACAGCTATGGCTACACCTTC.

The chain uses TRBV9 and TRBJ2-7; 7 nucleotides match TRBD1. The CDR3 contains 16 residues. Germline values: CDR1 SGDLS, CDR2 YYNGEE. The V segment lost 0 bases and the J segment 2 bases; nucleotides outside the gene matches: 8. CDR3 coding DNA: TGTGCCAGCAGCGTAGGAGGGGCAGGGGGTCCCTACGAGCAGTACTTC. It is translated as CASSVGGAGGPYEQYF.

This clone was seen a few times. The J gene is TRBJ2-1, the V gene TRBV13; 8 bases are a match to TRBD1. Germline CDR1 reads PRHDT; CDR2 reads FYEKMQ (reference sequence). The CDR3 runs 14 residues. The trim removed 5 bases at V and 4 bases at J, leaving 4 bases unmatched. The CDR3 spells CASSRDRYYNEQFF. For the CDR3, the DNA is TGTGCCAGCAGCCGGGACAGGTATTACAATGAGCAGTTCTTC.

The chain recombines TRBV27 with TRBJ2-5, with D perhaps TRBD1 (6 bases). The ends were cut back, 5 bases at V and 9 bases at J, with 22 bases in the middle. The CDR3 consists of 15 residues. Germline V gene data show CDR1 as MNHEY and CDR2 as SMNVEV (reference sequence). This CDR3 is CASSPNPGHLRAQYF. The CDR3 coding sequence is TGTGCCAGCAGTCCAAATCCGGGACACCTCAGGGCCCAGTACTTC.

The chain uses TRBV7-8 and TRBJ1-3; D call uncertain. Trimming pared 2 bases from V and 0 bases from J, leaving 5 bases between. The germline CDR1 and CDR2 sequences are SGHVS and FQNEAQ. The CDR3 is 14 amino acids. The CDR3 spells CASSLLSSGNTIYF. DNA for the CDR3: TGTGCCAGCAGCTTACTCTCCTCTGGAAACACCATATATTTT.

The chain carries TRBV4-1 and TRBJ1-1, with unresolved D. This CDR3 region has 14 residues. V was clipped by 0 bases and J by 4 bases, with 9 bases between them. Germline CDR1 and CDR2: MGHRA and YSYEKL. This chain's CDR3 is CASSQDSEGTEAFF. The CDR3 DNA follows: TGCGCCAGCAGCCAAGATTCAGAGGGCACTGAAGCTTTCTTT.